This T cell receptor beta chain is from a study of siplizumab effects on memory and regulatory T cells. Some clones are missing from TCRdb's copy, which holds only in-frame ones; the method was immunoSEQ multiplex PCR. The sample holds around 100,000 clones; about 93% are singletons and the top ten take around 0.3%. Germline-derived CDR1 and CDR2 are SGHTA and FQGNSA. The CDR3 runs 16 residues. Trimming pared 2 bases from V and 0 bases from J, leaving 10 bases between. The receptor's source is a human donor in good health. The chain couples TRBV7-2 to TRBJ2-2; D gene uncertain. Sample: non-Treg CD4+ T cells sorted from blood. The CDR3 nucleotides read TGTGCCAGCAGCTTATACGGAAGAACGAACACCGGGGAGCTGTTTTTT. Amino acids: CASSLYGRTNTGELFF. Looking up the rest from reference TRBV7-2 and TRBJ2-2 gives the full variable domain: GAGVSQSPSNKVTEKGKDVELRCDPISGHTALYWYRQSLGQGLEFLIYFQGNSAPDKSGLPSDRFSAERTGGSVSTLTIQRTQQEDSAVYLCASSLYGRTNTGELFFGEGSRLTVL.